The clone carrying this T cell receptor (beta chain) has just one count. Its target is not known. The V and J ends lost 4 bases and 5 bases, in that order; junction bases with no gene match: 12. This CDR3 contains 17 residues. Germline loops: CDR1 SGHAT, CDR2 FQNNGV. This sample's treatment: about 20 received Ad26.COV2.S at low or high dose, single or two shots; roughly 5 received placebo; per-sample allocation not given. Sampling took place 63 days after the first vaccine or placebo injection. An adult of 18-55 years in Boston served as donor. TCRdb keeps only in-frame clones here, not all; method: immunoSEQ multiplex PCR. The sample shows around 340,000 clones, about 87% of them seen only once. This specimen belongs to a study of Ad26.COV2.S vaccination and SARS-CoV-2 variants. Overall study results and limits: Vaccine and placebo recipients had similar non-spike TCR breadth. There was a possibility that the TCR breadth and depth analyses underestimated total T cell responses.

Sequencing used peripheral blood, obtained in a trial of Ad26.COV2.S vaccine versus placebo. The clonotype comes from a person aged 18-65 years who received the Ad26.COV2.S COVID-19 vaccine or a placebo. The rearrangement links TRBV11-2 to TRBJ2-1; the match to TRBD2 covers 9 bases. The CDR3 loop reads CASSSTRISGGNNEQFF. The CDR3 region has the DNA TGTGCCAGCAGCTCTACCCGAATTAGCGGGGGAAACAATGAGCAGTTCTTC.